The clone carrying this T cell receptor beta chain occurred once. This sample was taken from a study of T cell changes during pregnancy in multiple sclerosis. Profiled with immunoSEQ multiplex PCR; TCRdb holds only in-frame clones, not every one. The sample includes 70,000 to 85,000 clones, 92% of them seen just once. CDR3 length: 13 residues. The germline V and J ends were trimmed by 5 bases and 5 bases, with 13 bases remaining between them. Germline CDR1 MNHEY, CDR2 SVGAGI. The material sequenced was peripheral blood, taken before pregnancy. The V gene is TRBV6-5, the J gene TRBJ2-7; maybe TRBD2 (6 bases). This receptor was obtained from a female donor with multiple sclerosis, enrolled in a pregnancy study. Here the CDR3 reads CASSNLGGNEQYF. The CDR3 DNA reads as TGTGCCAGCAGTAATTTGGGAGGTAACGAGCAGTACTTC.